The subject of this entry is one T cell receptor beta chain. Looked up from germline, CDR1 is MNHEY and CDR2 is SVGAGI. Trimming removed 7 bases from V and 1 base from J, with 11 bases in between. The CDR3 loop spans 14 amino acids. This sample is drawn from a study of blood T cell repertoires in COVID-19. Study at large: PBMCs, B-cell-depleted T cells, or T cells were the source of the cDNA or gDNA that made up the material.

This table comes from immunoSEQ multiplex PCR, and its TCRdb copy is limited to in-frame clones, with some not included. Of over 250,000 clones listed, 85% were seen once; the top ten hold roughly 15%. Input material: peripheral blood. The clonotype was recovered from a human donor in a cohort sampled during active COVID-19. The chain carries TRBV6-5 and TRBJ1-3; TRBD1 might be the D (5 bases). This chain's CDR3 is CASTVSGSGNTIYF. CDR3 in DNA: TGTGCCAGCACAGTATCAGGGTCTGGAAACACCATATATTTT.